Included here is one T cell receptor beta chain sequence, with context. Authors' processing steps: Amplified reference gene primers provided the basis for estimating nucleated cell counts. Sequencing used immunoSEQ multiplex PCR; TCRdb keeps in-frame clones, though not all of them. That table is the source of V, J and clone size, and D and trimming were worked out from the DNA. The profile covers about 310,000 clones, with around 87% appearing a single time and 1% taken by the ten largest. Germline V lookup: CDR1 GTSNPN, CDR2 SVGIG (reference sequence). V lost 1 base, J lost 0 bases, and 16 bases lay in between. The CDR3 loop spans 17 amino acids. These data are taken from a study of blood T cell repertoires in COVID-19.

The J gene is TRBJ1-3, the V gene TRBV30, with D possibly TRBD1 on 6 matching bases. The receptor was derived from a man aged 50 to 59 with active or convalescent COVID-19. The specimen sequenced was peripheral blood. The DNA of the CDR3 is TGTGCCTGGAGTGCCGACAGGCTAACTAGCTCTGGAAACACCATATATTTT. The encoded protein is CAWSADRLTSSGNTIYF.